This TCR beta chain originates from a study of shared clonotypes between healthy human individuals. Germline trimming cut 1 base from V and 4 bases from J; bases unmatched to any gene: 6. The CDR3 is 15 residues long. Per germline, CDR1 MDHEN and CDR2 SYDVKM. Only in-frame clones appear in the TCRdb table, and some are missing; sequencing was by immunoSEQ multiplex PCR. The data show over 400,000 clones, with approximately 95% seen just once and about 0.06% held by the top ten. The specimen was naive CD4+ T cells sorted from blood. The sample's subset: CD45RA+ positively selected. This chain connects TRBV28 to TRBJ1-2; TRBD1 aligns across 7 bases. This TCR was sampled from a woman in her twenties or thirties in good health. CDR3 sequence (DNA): TGTGCCAGCAGTTTATCTGCAGGGGGGGGCTATGGCTACACCTTC. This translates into CASSLSAGGGYGYTF.